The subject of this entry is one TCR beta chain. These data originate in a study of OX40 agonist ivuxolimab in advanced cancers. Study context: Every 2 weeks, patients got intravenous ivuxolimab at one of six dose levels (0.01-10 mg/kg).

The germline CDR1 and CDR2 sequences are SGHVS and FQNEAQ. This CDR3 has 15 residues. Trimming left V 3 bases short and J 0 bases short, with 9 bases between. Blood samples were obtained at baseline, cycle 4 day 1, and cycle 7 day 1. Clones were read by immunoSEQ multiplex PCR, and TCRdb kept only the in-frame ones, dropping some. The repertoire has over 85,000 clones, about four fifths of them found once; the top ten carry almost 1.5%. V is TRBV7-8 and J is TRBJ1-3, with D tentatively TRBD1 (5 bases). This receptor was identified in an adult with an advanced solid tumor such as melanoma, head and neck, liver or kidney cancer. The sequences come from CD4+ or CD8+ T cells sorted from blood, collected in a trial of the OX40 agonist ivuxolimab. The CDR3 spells CASSLTALSGNTIYF. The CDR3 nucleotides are TGTGCCAGCAGCTTGACAGCTCTCTCTGGAAACACCATATATTTT.